Here is one TCR beta chain with its context. Its antigen is not identified. Trimming cost V 5 bases and J 6 bases, with 10 bases left between them. The CDR3 extends over 13 amino acids. This specimen belongs to a study of human T cells and chemical hapten exposure. Whole-study findings and limits: DPC sensitization produced no change in TCRs with frequency above 1 in 1000. Alopecia in the donors means their immune response may deviate from healthy people's.

TCRdb re-derived calls from the RACE reads in MiXCR, one entry per CDR3 protein. The sample has roughly 40,000 distinct CDR3 sequences; 12% are singletons. Time point indicated: patch test 3, about 24 weeks after DPC sensitization. Regarding treatment: therapeutic diphenylcyclopropenone sensitization with weekly scalp DPC. It was from unfractionated whole blood that total RNA was extracted. Blood collection took place prior to placing each patch test. The clonotype was recovered from a woman aged 40 to 50 with alopecia areata. Some clones in this sample may be carry-over from other donors' samples. Material: whole blood, obtained in connection with sensitization to the hapten diphenylcyclopropenone (DPC). The V call is TRBV12-3 or TRBV12-4, the J call TRBJ2-2, with D uncertain. Here the CDR3 DNA reads TGTGCCAGCAGTCCCGCCGGTCCCGGGGAGCTGTTTTTT. Its translation: CASSPAGPGELFF.